Given below is one T cell receptor beta chain in context. The repertoire was sequenced with immunoSEQ multiplex PCR; TCRdb's copy has only in-frame clones and lacks some. The sample consists of 1 million to 1.3 million clones, around 82% of them appearing once. This record comes from a study of shared clonotypes between healthy human individuals. Trimming left V 4 bases short and J 4 bases short, with 16 bases between. CDR3 length equals 15 residues. Germline V gene sequence: CDR1 MNHEY, CDR2 SVGAGI. V gene TRBV6-5 combines with J gene TRBJ1-2; D uncertain. This TCR came from a man aged 18 to 29 in good health. Some clones in this sample may be carry-over from other donors' samples. The source material was memory CD4+ T cells from PBMCs. Noted subset: CD45RA-negative fraction. The CDR3 spells CASSSLPPGTYGYTF. CDR3 in DNA: TGTGCCAGCAGTTCCCTACCCCCGGGAACCTATGGCTACACCTTC.